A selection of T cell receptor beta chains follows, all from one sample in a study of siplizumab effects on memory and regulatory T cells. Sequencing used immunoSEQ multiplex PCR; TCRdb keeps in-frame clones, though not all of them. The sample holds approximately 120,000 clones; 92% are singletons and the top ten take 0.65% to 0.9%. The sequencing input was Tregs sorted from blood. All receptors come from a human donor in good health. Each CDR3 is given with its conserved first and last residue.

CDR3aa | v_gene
CASSPGAGFYGYTF | TRBV18
CASRLGGGRSGEQYF | TRBV5-4
CASSLSGRYTGELFF | TRBV9
CASSLVGDYGTGELFF | TRBV11-3
CASSLGGGVDTEAFF | TRBV5-4
CAIARSGELFF | TRBV10-3
CASSHGKMELKWVNEQFF | TRBV14
CASSFEVGTGENNEQFF | TRBV5-1
CASSSSPTGHGELFF | TRBV7-2
CASSYRTGDQPLHF | TRBV27
CASSLGDRGRAFF | TRBV5-6
CASSLRAKNSPLHF | TRBV7-9
CATSRGTLAGFLDTQYF | TRBV15
CASSYDLVGANVLTF | TRBV7-9
CASSFLQGVMNTEAFF | TRBV5-1
CASSVQEDFSGNTIYF | TRBV18
CASSTGQGPDTQYF | TRBV19
CASSLVGTGGRIAFF | TRBV7-9
CATSQGLGGFF | TRBV15
CASSWAGGYEQYF | TRBV5-1
CASSLGRGGTEAFF | TRBV5-1
CASGTLYGYTF | TRBV28
CASSFGQGDQPQHF | TRBV5-1
CASSLVTGGTDTQYF | TRBV11-2
CASSLGLGEKLFF | TRBV5-1
CASITPGHKAFF | TRBV6-6
CAISGGLAGAGSQYF | TRBV10-3
CASSEGVLSTQYF | TRBV2
CASKNIGRVENSPLHF | TRBV27
CASTTTGGREQYF | TRBV6-6
CASSLINTREETQYF | TRBV7-6
CASTPTRDFSGNIQYF | TRBV19
CASSEAGPPGYTF | TRBV2
CASSRGGRAGETQYF | TRBV6-5
CASYSTDTQYF | TRBV2
CASSATHGTGDHYGYTF | TRBV27
CASSSQGERQETQYF | TRBV5-1
CAISEAGSSFKQYF | TRBV10-3
CASSPGREQRNTIYF | TRBV5-8
CASSPGGARNTEAFF | TRBV7-9
CASFDVRGVSGNTIYF | TRBV19
CASKRGRIRTEAFF | TRBV6-1
CASRLAGDSTDTQYF | TRBV6-4
CASKGTTDTQYF | TRBV19
CASSHSDRNTEAFF | TRBV4-1
CASSYSYSPSYEQYF | TRBV6-5
CASSSGLESYEQYF | TRBV5-4
CASSRTGTTYEQYF | TRBV7-9
CAWIITGSEAFF | TRBV30
CASRSERSDITEAFF | TRBV5-1
CSVRYNEQFF | TRBV20-1
CASSVASSDTQYF | TRBV2
CASSLGLAGDHEQFF | TRBV7-7